What follows describes a single T cell receptor (beta chain). The antigen remains undetermined. The table came from immunoSEQ multiplex PCR; TCRdb's copy has only in-frame clones and leaves some out. The sample contains roughly 150,000 clones, about 89% of which appear only once. Germline V lookup: CDR1 LGHDT, CDR2 YNNKEL (reference sequence). V was clipped by 11 bases and J by 1 base, with 14 bases between them. The CDR3 is 14 residues long. This entry belongs to a study of T cell responses to AZD1222 COVID-19 vaccine. The study, taken as a whole, reports: At baseline, seropositivity was found in only six AZD1222 recipients.

The chain combines TRBV3-1 (or the pseudogene TRBV3-2) with TRBJ2-2; TRBD2 is a possible D gene (5 bases). This TCR derives from an adult who received the AZD1222 COVID-19 vaccine. Here the sequenced sample was peripheral blood, taken 28 days after the second AZD1222 dose. The CDR3 region has the DNA TGTGCCGCCGGGGATTTTGGGAACACCGGGGAGCTGTTTTTT. Its protein is CAAGDFGNTGELFF.